This T cell receptor (beta chain) was retrieved from a study of molecular identifiers for immune sequencing clone quantification. A single record per CDR3 protein comes from TCRdb applying MiXCR to the PCR reads. Among some 88,000 distinct CDR3 sequences listed, roughly 23% were seen once. Per the germline V gene, CDR1 is SGHDN and CDR2 is FVKESK. The CDR3 has 19 residues. The V gene end was trimmed by 1 base and the J gene end by 8 bases; junction bases not matched to a gene: 16. The source of this sequence is a human donor in good health. Some libraries in this study had Jurkat cell RNA spiked in. This chain connects TRBV14 to TRBJ1-6; 8 positions match TRBD1. Material for sequencing was naive CD8+ T cells from blood, with Jurkat cell RNA spiked in. The subset: FACS-sorted CD8+CD4-CCR7+CD45RA+ naive T cells. The CDR3 DNA follows: TGTGCCAGCAGCCAAGTAACGCAGGGGGCCACTATAAGATATTCACCCCTCCACTTT. Translation gives CASSQVTQGATIRYSPLHF.